This T cell receptor (beta chain) was identified during a study of blood T cell repertoires in COVID-19. V lost 5 bases and J lost 6; bases outside the gene matches: 8. There are 15 residues in the CDR3. Germline V gives CDR1 SGHAT, CDR2 FQNNGV. The data were produced by immunoSEQ multiplex PCR, yet TCRdb's version contains in-frame clones alone and is incomplete. The data show over 200,000 clones, roughly 89% seen once. The sequenced sample consisted of peripheral blood. The rearrangement joins TRBV11-2 to TRBJ2-4; 9 bases map to TRBD2. This receptor was identified in a man aged 60 to 69 who had recovered from COVID-19. The CDR3 spells CASSISSGVSNIQYF. The CDR3 DNA reads as TGTGCCAGCAGCATTTCTAGCGGGGTGTCAAACATTCAGTACTTC.